This TCR beta chain emerged from a study of T cell changes during pregnancy in multiple sclerosis (dated by TCRdb to the late 2010s). Notes on the research overall: In women with multiple sclerosis, the researchers looked at how the T cell repertoire shifted as pregnancy progressed.

Of note for this clone: There is no known antigen for this receptor. No clone much larger than this one lies a single base away; base qualities are absent.

At the junction V is shortened by 5 bases and J by 1 base; bases outside the gene matches: 6. The germline V gene provides CDR1 MDHEN and CDR2 SYDVKM. The CDR3 runs 15 residues from the cysteine to the phenylalanine. Only the CDR3 part of the read is kept: 45 bases, read in frame from the first base. The protocol used for the library was the immunoSEQ multiplex PCR assay. TCRdb retrieved this table from immuneACCESS and kept in-frame rearrangements only. Not all clones are present; in checked studies, unresolved V genes account for under half, and no reason is known for the remainder. Here the sample has around 62,000 clones; about 90% occur a single time. The ten largest clones capture 0.6% to 0.9% of the sample.

Sequences were derived from CD4+ T cells from peripheral blood mononuclear cells, sampled in the first trimester of pregnancy. The clonotype comes from a female donor with multiple sclerosis, enrolled in a pregnancy study. The chain uses TRBV28 and TRBJ2-3; the junction holds 7 bases that match TRBD1. The encoded CDR3 is CASSHLTGGTDTQYF. The nucleotide sequence reads as follows: TGTGCCAGCAGTCACCTTACAGGGGGCACAGATACGCAGTATTTT. The full variable domain, completed from the reference TRBV28 and TRBJ2-3 proteins outside the CDR3, reads DVKVTQSSRYLVKRTGEKVFLECVQDMDHENMFWYRQDPGLGLRLIYFSYDVKMKEKGDIPEGYSVSREKKERFSLILESASTNQTSMYLCASSHLTGGTDTQYFGPGTRLTVL.